This T cell receptor (beta chain) was identified in a study of shared clonotypes between healthy human individuals. Several immunoSEQ plates received, in even portions, the genomic DNA of each subset. Assay used: immunoSEQ multiplex PCR; TCRdb lists only in-frame clones, some missing. There are 1,500,000 or so clones in the sample; approximately 98.5% occur only once, and 0.36% lies in the top ten. The donors, all of them Caucasian adults, lived in Nashville, Tennessee. The CDR3 contains 12 residues. V was trimmed by 4 bases and J by 7 bases, leaving 10 bases between them. The germline CDR1 and CDR2 sequences are MNHNS and SASEGT.

This TCR was sampled from a man under 40 in good health. The V gene is TRBV6-1, the J gene TRBJ1-1; D gene unclear. Sequencing used naive CD4+ T cells sorted from blood. The subset is: CD45RA+ positively selected. CDR3 bases: TGTGCCAGCAGTGCCCGTCTGAGTGAAGCTTTCTTT. It is translated as CASSARLSEAFF.